This T cell receptor beta chain was identified in a study of naive and memory T cell subsets. Germline V gene sequence: CDR1 SGHRS, CDR2 YFSETQ. There are 16 residues in the CDR3. With 0 bases removed from V and 3 bases from J, the gap between germline ends came to 14 bases. Ligated cDNA underwent four rounds of PCR with nested alpha and beta constant region primers and SP2. MiXCR was run by TCRdb on the 5' RACE reads, yielding one entry per CDR3 protein. In the table there are 25,000 to 35,000 distinct CDR3 sequences, around 15% of which are singletons. A UMI-containing oligonucleotide was joined by 3' ligation to the TCR cDNA template. Unsorted total RNA, about 1 to 1000 ng, was DNase treated before reverse transcription.

This clonotype was sampled from a female donor in good health. The J gene is TRBJ2-3, the V gene TRBV5-1; weak D call: TRBD2 (5 bases). The CDR3 coding sequence is TGCGCCAGCAGCTTGGCGTCCCTAGCTGTGACAGATACGCAGTATTTT. It codes for CASSLASLAVTDTQYF.